Each of the 10 T cell receptor beta chains below was sequenced from the same sample in a study of shared clonotypes between healthy human individuals. Profiled with immunoSEQ multiplex PCR; TCRdb holds only in-frame clones, not every one. This table has about half a million clones, approximately 80% appearing once. What was sequenced was PBMCs. The receptors stem from a middle-aged woman in good health. Some clones in this sample may be carry-over from other donors' samples.

The chain employs TRBV13 and TRBJ2-3, with a tentative D call TRBD2 (5 bases). V lost 4 bases and J lost 2, with 19 bases in between. The CDR3 runs to 17 residues. The germline gives CDR1 PRHDT, CDR2 FYEKMQ (reference sequence). In DNA form, the CDR3 reads TGTGCCAGCAGCTCCCTTGCTGGGAGCAGCATCACAGATACGCAGTATTTT. As protein: CASSSLAGSSITDTQYF.

The chain couples TRBV5-1 to TRBJ2-1, with 8 bases that match TRBD2. Germline values: CDR1 SGHRS, CDR2 YFSETQ. The CDR3 contains 16 residues. The V and J ends lost 4 bases and 1 base, in that order; junction bases with no gene match: 7. The CDR3 DNA follows: TGCGCCAGCAGCATCAGTAGCGGGGTTTCCTACAATGAGCAGTTCTTC. Protein product: CASSISSGVSYNEQFF.

This clone was seen at least ten times. V and J are TRBV20-1 and TRBJ1-4; the D is unclear. Trimming cost V 6 bases and J 8 bases, with 10 bases left between them. Germline V lookup: CDR1 DFQATT, CDR2 SNEGSKA (reference sequence). CDR3 length: 11 amino acids. The chain's CDR3 is CSAGWREKLFF. CDR3 bases: TGCAGTGCCGGTTGGCGGGAAAAACTGTTTTTT.

The chain combines TRBV7-2 with TRBJ2-1; D unclear. CDR1 SGHTA and CDR2 FQGNSA come from the germline V gene. Trimming removed 1 base at V and 4 bases at J, with 8 bases between. The CDR3 runs to 14 residues. The CDR3, as DNA: TGTGCCAGCAGCTTAGGGTCTGTGTACAATGAGCAGTTCTTC. Encoded protein: CASSLGSVYNEQFF. The entire variable domain, with the rest obtained from reference TRBV7-2 and TRBJ2-1, is as follows: GAGVSQSPSNKVTEKGKDVELRCDPISGHTALYWYRQSLGQGLEFLIYFQGNSAPDKSGLPSDRFSAERTGGSVSTLTIQRTQQEDSAVYLCASSLGSVYNEQFFGPGTRLTVL.

The chain links TRBV14 to TRBJ2-4, with no clear D. The CDR3 sequence is 15 residues long. V was cut by 7 bases and J by 0 bases, with 13 bases left in between. Germline CDR1 reads SGHDN; CDR2 reads FVKESK. CDR3 sequence reads: CASTWQRLAKNIQYF. The DNA of the CDR3 is TGTGCCAGCACGTGGCAGAGACTAGCCAAAAACATTCAGTACTTC.

CDR3 DNA sequence: TGTGCCAGCTCACCACGGACTAGCGGGGGAAACTACGAGCAGTACTTC. Translating gives CASSPRTSGGNYEQYF. The chain combines TRBV18 with TRBJ2-7; 13 bases are a match to TRBD2. Germline V gene data show CDR1 as KGHSH and CDR2 as LQKENI. Trimming removed 1 base from V and 3 bases from J; junction bases left unmatched: 3. The CDR3 spans 16 residues.

A note on this clone: This may stem from a read error, because a much larger clone lies one nucleotide away. V gene TRBV7-2 combines with J gene TRBJ2-7; 8 nucleotides align to TRBD2. Germline V gene data show CDR1 as SGHTA and CDR2 as FQGNSA. This CDR3 spans 19 amino acids. The CDR3 region is CASSPGGGAGVITSYKQYF. CDR3 sequence (DNA): TGTGCCAGCAGCCCAGGAGGGGGAGCGGGGGTTATTACCTCCTACAAGCAGTACTTC.

The gene calls are TRBV7-9 and TRBJ2-5, with TRBD1 matching over 9 bases. The DNA end lines up better with TRBJ2-7; the J call may be wrong. The CDR3 sequence is 15 residues long. Germline CDR1 is SEHNR and CDR2 is FQNEAQ (reference sequence). In nucleotides, the CDR3 is TGTGCCAGCAGCACCCCGGGACAGGGTCCCTACGAGCAGTACTTC. Translating it yields CASSTPGQGPYEQYF.

As for this clone: One base separates it from a far larger clone, so it is likely a read error. The J gene is TRBJ2-4, the V gene TRBV30; either TRBD1 or TRBD2 may fit D (5 bases each). Trimming removed 3 bases at V and 7 bases at J, with 13 bases between. The CDR3 is 13 amino acids. Germline CDR1 is GTSNPN and CDR2 is SVGIG (reference sequence). In nucleotides, the CDR3 is TGTGCCTGGAGAGGCCGGGGCGCTAACATTCAGTACTTC. Protein sequence: CAWRGRGANIQYF.

This chain uses TRBV6-6 with TRBJ1-5; 8 bases match TRBD1. With 5 bases clipped from V and 3 bases from J, the junction kept 3 bases outside the gene matches. This CDR3 is 14 amino acids long. Per germline, CDR1 MNHNY and CDR2 SVGAGI (reference sequence). The CDR3 here is CASSGGQVNQPQHF. The CDR3 DNA reads TGTGCCAGCAGTGGGGGACAGGTCAATCAGCCCCAGCATTTT.